These 13 T cell receptor beta chains were all obtained from the same sample, sequenced in a study of T-cell memory formation after mild COVID-19. MiXCR was run by TCRdb on the 5' RACE reads, yielding one entry per CDR3 protein. The top ten hold more than 20% of the sample, which has around 250,000 distinct CDR3 sequences, 7.5% to 10% seen once. Source material: PBMCs or a T cell subset sorted from them (not recorded which). Receptors originate from a man aged 18 to 30 who had mild COVID-19 (a few samples of this study predate the infection). Cell type and time point are not known.

This clonotype was detected ten times or more. The chain has TRBV27 and TRBJ1-5; D ambiguous. Trimming removed 3 bases at V and 3 bases at J, with 9 bases between. Germline V gives CDR1 MNHEY, CDR2 SMNVEV (reference sequence). This CDR3 contains 14 residues. CDR3 DNA: TGTGCCAGCAGTTTCCGACAAAACAATCAGCCCCAGCATTTT. Protein product: CASSFRQNNQPQHF.

The chain has TRBV20-1 and TRBJ1-2; D gene uncertain. Germline CDR1 reads DFQATT; CDR2 reads SNEGSKA (reference sequence). This CDR3 has 13 residues. Trimming took off 3 bases at V and 8 bases at J, with 16 bases between the two ends. CDR3 sequence (DNA): TGCAGTGCTAGGTTCAGGCTATCTTCAGGCTACACCTTC. This translates into CSARFRLSSGYTF.

This clonotype turned up a few times. The rearrangement uses TRBV12-3 or TRBV12-4 and TRBJ1-5; D remains unclear. The CDR3 consists of 12 residues. The ends were cut back, 6 bases at V and 3 bases at J, with 6 bases in the middle. The CDR3 DNA reads as TGTGCCAGCAGACCGAACAATCAGCCCCAGCATTTT. Translation gives CASRPNNQPQHF.

This clonotype was found a few times. V usage is TRBV25-1 and J usage is TRBJ1-3; no clear D. The CDR3 has 14 residues. Trimming took off 1 base at V and 0 bases at J, with 4 bases between the two ends. Germline V gene sequence: CDR1 MGHDK, CDR2 SYGVNS. The CDR3 DNA reads TGTGCCAGCAGTGAATGGATCTCTGGAAACACCATATATTTT. This gives the protein CASSEWISGNTIYF.

V usage is TRBV12-3 or TRBV12-4 and J usage is TRBJ2-6; 7 nucleotides align to TRBD1. CDR3 length: 15 amino acids. With 4 bases clipped from V and 2 bases from J, the junction kept 2 bases outside the gene matches. The CDR3: CASSSQGAGANVLTF. Written as DNA, the CDR3 is TGTGCCAGCAGTTCCCAGGGGGCTGGGGCCAACGTCCTGACTTTC.

This clonotype was counted between two and nine times. J is TRBJ2-4 and V is TRBV7-2; D gene uncertain. V was shortened by 6 bases and J by 2 bases, with 8 bases between the two germline ends. CDR3 size: 13 residues. CDR1 and CDR2 (germline): SGHTA, FQGNSA. The CDR3 loop reads CASSNRTKNIQYF. CDR3 coding DNA: TGTGCCAGCAGTAACCGAACCAAAAACATTCAGTACTTC.

This chain joins TRBV5-1 and TRBJ2-1; D is unclear. Germline CDR1 and CDR2: SGHRS and YFSETQ. There are 13 residues in the CDR3. V lost 0 bases and J 5 bases, leaving 6 bases between the germline ends. CDR3 DNA sequence: TGCGCCAGCAGCTTGGAACTTCACAATGAGCAGTTCTTC. This codes for CASSLELHNEQFF.

This clonotype was recorded many times. The chain links TRBV4-2 to TRBJ2-4, with D perhaps matching TRBD2 (5 bases). The CDR3 consists of 12 residues. Deletions cut 1 base from V and 8 bases from J, with 6 bases between. Per germline, CDR1 LGHNA and CDR2 YNFKEQ. CDR3 in DNA: TGTGCCAGCAGCCAAGCCGGGGACATTCAGTACTTC. Encoded protein: CASSQAGDIQYF.

The genes are TRBV9 and TRBJ1-2; D is possibly TRBD1 (6 bases). The CDR3 sequence is 14 residues long. Trimming removed 3 bases from V and 8 bases from J, with 17 bases in between. Per the germline V gene, CDR1 is SGDLS and CDR2 is YYNGEE. In DNA form, the CDR3 reads TGTGCCAGCAGCGGCCGGGACACCCGGGGGGGCTACACCTTC. This gives the protein CASSGRDTRGGYTF.

This chain uses TRBV6-5 with TRBJ2-7, with D perhaps matching TRBD1 (6 bases). Germline values: CDR1 MNHEY, CDR2 SVGAGI. The CDR3 extends over 13 amino acids. V dropped 6 bases and J dropped 3 bases, with 12 bases sitting between them. The chain's CDR3 is CASRPGQSYEQYV. The CDR3 coding sequence is TGTGCCAGCAGACCAGGACAGAGCTACGAGCAGTACGTC.

CDR3 sequence: CSAVGDRGQTGELFF. CDR3 nucleotides: TGCAGTGCTGTGGGGGACAGGGGGCAGACCGGGGAGCTGTTTTTT. The chain employs TRBV20-1 and TRBJ2-2, with TRBD1 identical over 12 bases. The CDR3 covers 15 residues. Germline loops: CDR1 DFQATT, CDR2 SNEGSKA (reference sequence). The V gene end was trimmed by 5 bases and the J gene end by 5 bases; junction bases not matched to a gene: 6.

Only a few counts were recorded for this clonotype. V usage is TRBV15 and J usage is TRBJ2-1; D is possibly TRBD2 (6 bases). Trimming cost V 8 bases and J 4 bases, with 18 bases left between them. This CDR3 has 15 residues. Germline CDR1 LNHNV, CDR2 YYDKDF (reference sequence). The DNA of the CDR3 is TGTGCCACCGAAGCCGGGACTGGATATTACAATGAGCAGTTCTTC. Protein product: CATEAGTGYYNEQFF.

CDR3 coding DNA: TGTGCCAGCAGGCCGGGACAGACGAACACTGAAGCTTTCTTT. This codes for CASRPGQTNTEAFF. The chain employs TRBV6-5 and TRBJ1-1; TRBD1 matches 7 bases. The CDR3 spans 14 residues. The V and J ends lost 6 bases and 1 base, in that order; junction bases with no gene match: 5. Looked up from germline, CDR1 is MNHEY and CDR2 is SVGAGI.